This TCR beta chain derives from a study of T cells in Graves' hyperthyroidism and ophthalmopathy. Study-wide context: Once the initial diagnosis was made, peripheral blood was obtained before any treatment. Study results and caveats: Blood shared most expanded thyroid clonotypes above 0.001.

This clonotype was counted between two and nine times. As yet, its antigen is unknown. PBMCs were collected from an approximately 9.4 ml volume of fresh peripheral blood. V lost 2 bases and J lost 5; bases outside the gene matches: 5. There are 16 residues in the CDR3. From germline, CDR1 is SGDLS and CDR2 YYNGEE. Amplified regions were TCR beta CDR3 sequences from RNA transcripts. Using the HTBI primer set, a first-round RT-PCR was run on the TCR CDR3. TCRdb reprocessed the multiplex PCR reads via MiXCR and lists one record per CDR3 protein. The sample lists 250,000 or so distinct CDR3 sequences, approximately 16% seen once, with 30% in the top ten.

The source material was blood. This chain connects TRBV9 to TRBJ2-1, with 12 bases lining up with TRBD2. The sequence derives from a woman aged 50 to 65 with Graves' hyperthyroidism that later progressed to Graves' ophthalmopathy. The CDR3 bases are TGTGCCAGCAGCGTCCACGGACTAGCGGGGAACAATGAGCAGTTCTTC. Its protein is CASSVHGLAGNNEQFF.